What follows is one T cell receptor (beta chain) and its context. A read error may account for a junction end that differs from germline. The source of the sample is a study of human T cells and chemical hapten exposure. On the study more broadly: Investigators sensitized around 2 cm by around 2 cm of upper inner arm skin with 2% DPC. Patients had diphenylcyclopropenone applied to the scalp weekly throughout the approximately 25-week study.

One entry per CDR3 protein results from TCRdb running MiXCR on the RACE reads. The table records 13,000 to 15,000 distinct CDR3 sequences, about 15% of them present only once. This sample's time point: patch test 1, 2 weeks after DPC sensitization. The treatment here: therapeutic diphenylcyclopropenone sensitization with weekly scalp DPC. Material: whole blood, obtained in connection with sensitization to the hapten diphenylcyclopropenone (DPC). This TCR was recovered from a woman aged 30 to 39 with alopecia areata. Some clones in this sample may be carry-over from other donors' samples.

The CDR3 reads CASSWNSGQNTGAFF. Written as DNA, the CDR3 is TGCGCCAGCAGCTGGAACAGCGGACAGAACACTGGAGCTTTCTTT. The rearrangement joins TRBV5-1 to TRBJ1-1; D perhaps matches TRBD1 (6 bases). The germline gives CDR1 SGHRS, CDR2 YFSETQ. The CDR3 runs to 15 residues.